This TCR beta chain was obtained from a study of ipilimumab plus nivolumab after autologous stem cell transplantation. As for the study in general: Typical patient got 5 ipilimumab doses and about eight nivolumab doses (median).

Clones were sequenced by immunoSEQ multiplex PCR, and TCRdb holds only the in-frame ones, with some missing. The top ten clones hold 35% of a sample with more than 15,000 clones, 79% of them seen once. This CDR3 is 15 amino acids long. The germline gives CDR1 ENHRY, CDR2 SYGVKD. Trimming took 6 bases from V and 4 from J; bases not matched to a gene: 11. The sequence came from a male donor with diffuse large B-cell lymphoma. Material: PBMCs, obtained in a trial of ipilimumab plus nivolumab as post-transplant consolidation. The chain joins TRBV10-3 to TRBJ1-2, with 7 bases matching TRBD1. CDR3 region: CAISPGGGILYGYTF. Written as DNA, the CDR3 is TGTGCCATCAGCCCCGGAGGGGGCATCCTCTATGGCTACACCTTC.